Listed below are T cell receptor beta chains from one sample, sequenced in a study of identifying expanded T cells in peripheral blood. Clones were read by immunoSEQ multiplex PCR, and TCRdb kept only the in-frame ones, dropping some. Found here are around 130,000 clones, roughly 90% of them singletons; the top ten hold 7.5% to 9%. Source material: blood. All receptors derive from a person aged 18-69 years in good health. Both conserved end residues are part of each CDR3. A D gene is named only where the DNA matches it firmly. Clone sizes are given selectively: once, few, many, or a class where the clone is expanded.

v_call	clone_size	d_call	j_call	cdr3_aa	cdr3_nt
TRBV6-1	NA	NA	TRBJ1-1	CASKGNTEAFF	TGTGCCAGCAAGGGGAACACTGAAGCTTTCTTT
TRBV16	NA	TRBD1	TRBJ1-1	CASTPGTGVTEAFF	TGTGCCAGCACCCCCGGGACAGGGGTCACTGAAGCTTTCTTT
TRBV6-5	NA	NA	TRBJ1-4	CASSYSGTANEKLFF	TGTGCCAGCAGTTACTCCGGGACGGCGAATGAAAAACTGTTTTTT
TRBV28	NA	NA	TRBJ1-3	CASKTSGNTIYF	TGTGCCAGCAAGACCTCTGGAAACACCATATATTTT
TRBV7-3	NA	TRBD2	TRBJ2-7	CASSLTGEGPEQYF	TGTGCCAGCAGCTTAACGGGGGAGGGGCCCGAGCAGTACTTC
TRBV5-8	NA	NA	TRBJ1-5	CASSLIRGWGTTQHF	TGTGCCAGCAGCTTGATACGGGGATGGGGAACAACCCAGCATTTT
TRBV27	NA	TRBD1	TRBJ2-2	CASSLRGTGNTGELFF	TGTGCCAGCAGTTTAAGAGGGACAGGGAACACCGGGGAGCTGTTTTTT
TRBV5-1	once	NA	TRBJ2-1	CASNKGVFTYNEQFF	TGCGCCAGCAATAAGGGGGTATTTACCTACAATGAGCAGTTCTTC
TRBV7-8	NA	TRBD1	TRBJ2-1	CASSLSQGANEQFF	TGTGCCAGCAGCTTATCTCAGGGGGCCAATGAGCAGTTCTTC
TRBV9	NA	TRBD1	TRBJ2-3	CASSGDRVTDTQYF	TGTGCCAGCAGTGGGGACAGGGTGACAGATACGCAGTATTTT
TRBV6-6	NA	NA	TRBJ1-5	CASTGTRSNQPQHF	TGTGCCAGCACTGGGACAAGAAGCAATCAGCCCCAGCATTTT
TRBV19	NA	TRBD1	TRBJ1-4	CASSPQGGNEKLFF	TGTGCCAGTAGTCCACAGGGGGGGAACGAAAAACTGTTTTTT
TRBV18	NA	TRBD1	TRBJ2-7	CASSLSSGQGRYEQYF	TGTGCCAGCTCCCTGAGCTCGGGACAGGGCCGGTACGAGCAGTACTTC